This T cell receptor (beta chain) stems from a study of T cell responses to AZD1222 COVID-19 vaccine. V dropped 6 bases and J dropped 0 bases, with 15 bases sitting between them. Per the germline V gene, CDR1 is MDHEN and CDR2 is SYDVKM. The CDR3 is 15 amino acids. The repertoire was sequenced with immunoSEQ multiplex PCR; TCRdb's copy has only in-frame clones and lacks some. The data show around 84,000 clones, roughly 85% seen once. Study-wide points: Spike as a whole was targeted by vaccine-associated CD4 TCRs, dominant at 160-218 and 743-854. Two AZD1222 administrations were followed by greater Spike-specific TCR breadth and depth.

Of note for this clone: Its target is unknown.

V and J are TRBV28 and TRBJ2-7; a possible D gene is TRBD1 (6 bases). This clonotype originated in an adult who received the AZD1222 COVID-19 vaccine. The sequenced sample was peripheral blood, obtained 28 days after the second AZD1222 dose. The CDR3 spells CASSISGESSYEQYF. The DNA for the CDR3 is TGTGCCAGCAGCATCTCAGGGGAGAGCTCCTACGAGCAGTACTTC.